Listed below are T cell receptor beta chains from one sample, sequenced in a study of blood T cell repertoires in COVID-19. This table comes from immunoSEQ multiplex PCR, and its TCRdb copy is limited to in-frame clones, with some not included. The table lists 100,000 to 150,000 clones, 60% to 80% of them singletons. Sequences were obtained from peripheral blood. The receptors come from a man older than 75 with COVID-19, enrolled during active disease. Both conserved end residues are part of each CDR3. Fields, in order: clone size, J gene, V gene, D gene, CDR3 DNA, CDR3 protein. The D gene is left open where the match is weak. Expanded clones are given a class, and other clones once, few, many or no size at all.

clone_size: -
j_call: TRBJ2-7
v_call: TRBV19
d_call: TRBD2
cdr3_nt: TGTGCCAGTAGTCCCCGACTAGCAAGGATTCCCTACGAGCAGTACTTC
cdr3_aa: CASSPRLARIPYEQYF

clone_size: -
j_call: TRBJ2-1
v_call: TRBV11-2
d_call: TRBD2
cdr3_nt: TGTGCCAGCAGCGTACTAGCGGGGGGGTACAATGAGCAGTTCTTC
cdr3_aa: CASSVLAGGYNEQFF

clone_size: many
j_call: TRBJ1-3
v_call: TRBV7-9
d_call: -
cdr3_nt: TGTGCCAGCAGCTTAGACACGCGAAACACCATATATTTT
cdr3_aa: CASSLDTRNTIYF

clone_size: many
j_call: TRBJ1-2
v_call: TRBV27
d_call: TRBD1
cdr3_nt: TGTGCCAGCAGTCCCGGGACAGGGGGTGGCTACACCTTC
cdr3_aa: CASSPGTGGGYTF

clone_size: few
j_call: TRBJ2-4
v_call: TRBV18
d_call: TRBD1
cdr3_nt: TGTGCCAGCTCACTCGGACAGGGTCAAAACATTCAGTACTTC
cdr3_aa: CASSLGQGQNIQYF

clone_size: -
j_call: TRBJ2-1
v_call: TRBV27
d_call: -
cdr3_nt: TGTGCCAGCAGCCCTACAGGTAATGAGCAGTTCTTC
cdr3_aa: CASSPTGNEQFF

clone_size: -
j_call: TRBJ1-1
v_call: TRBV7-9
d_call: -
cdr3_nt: TGTGCCAGCAGCCCTAGTAGTAAGGAGGGTGAAGCTTTCTTT
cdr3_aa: CASSPSSKEGEAFF

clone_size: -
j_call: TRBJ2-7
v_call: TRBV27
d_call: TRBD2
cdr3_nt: TGTGCCAGCAGTAACAGGACTAGAGCCCTCTACGAGCAGTACTTC
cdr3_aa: CASSNRTRALYEQYF

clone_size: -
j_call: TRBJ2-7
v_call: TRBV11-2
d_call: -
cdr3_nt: TGTGCCAGCAGCTTAAGGGGGAACTACTACGAGCAGTACTTC
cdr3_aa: CASSLRGNYYEQYF

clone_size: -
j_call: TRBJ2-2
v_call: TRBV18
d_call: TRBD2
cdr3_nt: TGTGCCAGCTCTTCACGCGGGGGACTATTCACCGGGGAGCTGTTTTTT
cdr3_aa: CASSSRGGLFTGELFF

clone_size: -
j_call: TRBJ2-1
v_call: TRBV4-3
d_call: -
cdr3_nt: TGCGCCAGCCGCGGGGGCGGCAATGAGCAGTTCTTC
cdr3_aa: CASRGGGNEQFF

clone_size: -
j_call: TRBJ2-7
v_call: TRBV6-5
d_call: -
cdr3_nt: TGTGCCAGCATCTCCCGTTCAGGCTCCTACGAGCAGTACTTC
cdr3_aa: CASISRSGSYEQYF

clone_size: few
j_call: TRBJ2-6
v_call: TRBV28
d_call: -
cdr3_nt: TGTGCCAGCAATACTGGGGCCAACGTCCTGACTTTC
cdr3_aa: CASNTGANVLTF

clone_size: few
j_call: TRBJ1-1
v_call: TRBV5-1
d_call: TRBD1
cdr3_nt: TGCGCCAGCAGCTTGGCCACAGGGGGCGTCCCGAGTGATAACACTGAAGCTTTCTTT
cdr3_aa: CASSLATGGVPSDNTEAFF

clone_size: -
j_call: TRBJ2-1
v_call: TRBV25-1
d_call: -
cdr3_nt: TGTGCCAGCAGTGAAAGGGGCCTTGAGCAGTTCTTC
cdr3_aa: CASSERGLEQFF

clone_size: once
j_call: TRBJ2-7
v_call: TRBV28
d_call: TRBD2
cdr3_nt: TGTGCCAGCAGTTTACGCAGCGGGAGACCCCCCCGTGACGAGCAGTACTTC
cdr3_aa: CASSLRSGRPPRDEQYF

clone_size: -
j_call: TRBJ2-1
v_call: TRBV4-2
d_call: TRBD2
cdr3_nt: TGTGCCAGCAGCCAAGATATAGGCGGGAGGTGGCTAGGAACCTACAATGAGCAGTTCTTC
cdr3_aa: CASSQDIGGRWLGTYNEQFF

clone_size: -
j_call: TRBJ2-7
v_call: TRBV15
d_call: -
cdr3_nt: TGTGCCACCAGCAGAGAAACAGGATACGAGCAGTACTTC
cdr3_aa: CATSRETGYEQYF

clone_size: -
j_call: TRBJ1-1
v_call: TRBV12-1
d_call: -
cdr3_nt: -
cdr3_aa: CAVGQGSMNTEAFF

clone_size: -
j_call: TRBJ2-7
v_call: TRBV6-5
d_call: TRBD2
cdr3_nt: TGTGCCAGCAGTTACGAGGGGAGGGGCTTACGCGAGCAGTACTTC
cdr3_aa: CASSYEGRGLREQYF

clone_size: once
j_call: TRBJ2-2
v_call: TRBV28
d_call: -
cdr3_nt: TGTGCCAGCAGGGGCGGGCAGAACACCGGGGAGCTGTTTTTT
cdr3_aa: CASRGGQNTGELFF

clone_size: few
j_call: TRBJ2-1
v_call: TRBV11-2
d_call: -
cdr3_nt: TGTGCCAGCAGCTCGGACTACCCTAATGAGCAGTTCTTC
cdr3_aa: CASSSDYPNEQFF

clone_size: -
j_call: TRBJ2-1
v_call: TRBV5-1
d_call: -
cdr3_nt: TGCGCCAGCTCCCGGGAGAATGAGCAGTTCTTC
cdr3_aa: CASSRENEQFF

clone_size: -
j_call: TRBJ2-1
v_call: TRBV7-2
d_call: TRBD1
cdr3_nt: TGTGCCAGCAGCCTCGACAGGGGGAACTACAATGAGCAGTTCTTC
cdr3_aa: CASSLDRGNYNEQFF

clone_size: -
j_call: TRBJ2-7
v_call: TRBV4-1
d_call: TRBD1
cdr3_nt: TGCGCCAGCAGCAGCCGGGACAGTGCCTACGAGCAGTACTTC
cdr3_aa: CASSSRDSAYEQYF

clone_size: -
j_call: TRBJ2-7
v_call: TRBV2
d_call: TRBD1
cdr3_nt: TGTGCCAGCACCGAACAGGGGGCTGCCTACGAGCAGTACTTC
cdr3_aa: CASTEQGAAYEQYF

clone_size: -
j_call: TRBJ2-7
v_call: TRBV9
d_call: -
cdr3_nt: TGTGCCAGCAGCACCTTACAGGGATCCCAGAGCTCCGAGCAGTACTTC
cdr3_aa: CASSTLQGSQSSEQYF

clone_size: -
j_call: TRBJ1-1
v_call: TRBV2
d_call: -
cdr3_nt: TGTGCCAGCATCCAAATGGGGGGGGTCAACACTGAAGCTTTCTTT
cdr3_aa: CASIQMGGVNTEAFF

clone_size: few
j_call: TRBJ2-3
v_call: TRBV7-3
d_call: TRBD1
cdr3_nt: TGTGCCAGCAGCCCCGGACAGGGGACAGATACGCAGTATTTT
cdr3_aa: CASSPGQGTDTQYF

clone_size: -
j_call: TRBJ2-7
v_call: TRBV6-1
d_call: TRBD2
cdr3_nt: TGTGCCAGCAGTGAAGCGAGCGGGGCCTACGAGCAGTACTTC
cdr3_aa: CASSEASGAYEQYF

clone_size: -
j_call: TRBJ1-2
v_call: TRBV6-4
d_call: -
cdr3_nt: TGTGCCAGCAGTGTAGGAGCAGGGAACAATGGCTACACCTTC
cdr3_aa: CASSVGAGNNGYTF

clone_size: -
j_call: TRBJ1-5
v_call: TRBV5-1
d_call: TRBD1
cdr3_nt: TGCGCCAGCAGCTTCGACAGGGATCAGCCCCAGCATTTT
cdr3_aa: CASSFDRDQPQHF

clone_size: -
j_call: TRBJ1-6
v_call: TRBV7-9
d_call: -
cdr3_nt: TGTGCCAGCAGCTTACCCAATCCCGGGACGGACAGATCACCCCTCCACTTT
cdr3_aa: CASSLPNPGTDRSPLHF

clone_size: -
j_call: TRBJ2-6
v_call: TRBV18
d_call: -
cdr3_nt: TGTGCCAGCTCCGCCGGTTCTGGGGCCAACGTCCTGACTTTC
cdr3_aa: CASSAGSGANVLTF

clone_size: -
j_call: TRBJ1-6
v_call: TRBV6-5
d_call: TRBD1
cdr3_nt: TGTGCCAGCAGACGACAGGGGGCTGGTTCACCCCTCCACTTT
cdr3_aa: CASRRQGAGSPLHF

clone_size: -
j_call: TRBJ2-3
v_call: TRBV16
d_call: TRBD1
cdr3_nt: TGTGCCAGCAGCCACCTCGTCTACTCGACCAGGGGGCGCGTCTCCGAGTTAGGCACAGATACGCAGTATTTT
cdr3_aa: CASSHLVYSTRGRVSELGTDTQYF

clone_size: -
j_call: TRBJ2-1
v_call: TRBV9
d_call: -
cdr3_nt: TGTGCCAGCAGCTTTTACAGGGCGGACGGAATCAATGAGCAGTTCTTC
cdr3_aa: CASSFYRADGINEQFF

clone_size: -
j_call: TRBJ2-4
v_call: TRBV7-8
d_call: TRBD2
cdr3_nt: TGTGCCAGCAGCTTAGCTGGCCAAAGCGGGAGTGCCAAAAACATTCAGTACTTC
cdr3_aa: CASSLAGQSGSAKNIQYF

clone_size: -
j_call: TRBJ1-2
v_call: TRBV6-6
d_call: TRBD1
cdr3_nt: TGTGCCAGCAGTTACTCAGGACAGGGCCAGGGCTATGGCTACACCTTC
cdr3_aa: CASSYSGQGQGYGYTF

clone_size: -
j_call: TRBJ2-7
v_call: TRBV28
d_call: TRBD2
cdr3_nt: TGTGCCAGCAGTTTGCTGGGACTAGCGGGAAACGAGCAGTACTTC
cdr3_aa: CASSLLGLAGNEQYF

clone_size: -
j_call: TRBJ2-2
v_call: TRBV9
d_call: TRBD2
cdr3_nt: TGTGCCAGCAGCGTAGGGAGTAGCGGGAGGCCCACCGGGGAGCTGTTTTTT
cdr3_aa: CASSVGSSGRPTGELFF

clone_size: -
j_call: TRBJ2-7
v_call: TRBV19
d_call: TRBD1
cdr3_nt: TGTGCCAGCCCCGGAACACAGGGGAAGTACTTC
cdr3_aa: CASPGTQGKYF